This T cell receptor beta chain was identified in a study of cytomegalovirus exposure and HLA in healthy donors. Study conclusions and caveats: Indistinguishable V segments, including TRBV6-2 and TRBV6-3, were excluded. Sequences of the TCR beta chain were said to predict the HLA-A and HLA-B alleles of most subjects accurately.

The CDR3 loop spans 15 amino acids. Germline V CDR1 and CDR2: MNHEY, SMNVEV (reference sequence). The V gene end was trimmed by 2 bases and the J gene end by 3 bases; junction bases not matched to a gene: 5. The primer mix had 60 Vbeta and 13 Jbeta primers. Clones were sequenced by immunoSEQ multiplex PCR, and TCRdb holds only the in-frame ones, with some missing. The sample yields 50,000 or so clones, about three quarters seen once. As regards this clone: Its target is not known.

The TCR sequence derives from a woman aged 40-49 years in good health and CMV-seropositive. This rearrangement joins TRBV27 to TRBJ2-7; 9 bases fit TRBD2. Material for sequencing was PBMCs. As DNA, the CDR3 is TGTGCCAGCAGTTTAAGCGCGGGGGGGTTCTACGAGCAGTACTTC. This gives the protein CASSLSAGGFYEQYF.